This passage covers 2 T cell receptor beta chains from one sample sequenced in a study of control samples from healthy donors and cancer patients. TCRdb's copy holds only in-frame clones and misses some; the assay was immunoSEQ multiplex PCR. Seen here are some 79,000 clones, over 85% observed once, and the top ten hold about 1.3%. Specimen: PBMCs. The receptor source for this set is a woman aged 40 to 55 with lung cancer.

This chain joins TRBV9 and TRBJ2-6; a possible D gene is TRBD2 (6 bases). Trimming removed 4 bases at V and 0 bases at J, with 17 bases between. CDR1 is SGDLS, CDR2 YYNGEE, per germline. The CDR3 consists of 18 residues. The CDR3 nucleotides read TGTGCCAGCAGCCCTCACGGGGGTACGCTCTCTGGGGCCAACGTCCTGACTTTC. Amino acids: CASSPHGGTLSGANVLTF.

The chain uses TRBV18 and TRBJ1-2, with unresolved D. The length of the CDR3 is 14 residues. Trimming left V 3 bases short and J 2 bases short, with 10 bases between. Looked up from germline, CDR1 is KGHSH and CDR2 is LQKENI. The CDR3, as DNA: TGTGCCAGCTCACCTCCGATCCCCAACTATGGCTACACCTTC. The encoded protein is CASSPPIPNYGYTF.